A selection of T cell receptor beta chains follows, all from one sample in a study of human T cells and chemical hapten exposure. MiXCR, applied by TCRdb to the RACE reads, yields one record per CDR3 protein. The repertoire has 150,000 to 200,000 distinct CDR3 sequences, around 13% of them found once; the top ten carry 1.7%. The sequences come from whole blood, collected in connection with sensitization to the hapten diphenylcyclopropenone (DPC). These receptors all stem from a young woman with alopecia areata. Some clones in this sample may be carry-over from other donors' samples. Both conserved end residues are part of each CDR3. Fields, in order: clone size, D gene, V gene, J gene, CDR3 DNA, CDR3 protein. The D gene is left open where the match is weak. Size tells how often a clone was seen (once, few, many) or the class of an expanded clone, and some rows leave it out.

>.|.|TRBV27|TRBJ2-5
TGTGCCAGCAGTTTATCCTACCAAGAGACCCAGTACTTC
CASSLSYQETQYF
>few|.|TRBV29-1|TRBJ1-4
TGCAGCGTTGGAGAACGGACTAATGAAAAACTGTTTTTT
CSVGERTNEKLFF
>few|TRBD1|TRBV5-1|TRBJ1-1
TGCGCCAGCAGCTACGGGACAGGGAACACTGAAGCTTTCTTT
CASSYGTGNTEAFF
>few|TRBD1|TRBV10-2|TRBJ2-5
TGCGCCAGCAGAGGGACAGGGGCCCAAGAGACCCAGTACTTC
CASRGTGAQETQYF
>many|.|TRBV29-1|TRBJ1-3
TGCAGCGTTGTTTCAGGGTTTGGAAACACCATATATTTT
CSVVSGFGNTIYF
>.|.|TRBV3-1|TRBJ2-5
TGTGCCAGCAGCCAGGGGCGGCAGTACTCCGAGACCCAGTACTTC
CASSQGRQYSETQYF
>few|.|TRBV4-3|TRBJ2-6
TGCGCCAGCAGCCAAGAAATGAGGGCTGGGGCCAACGTCCTGACTTTC
CASSQEMRAGANVLTF
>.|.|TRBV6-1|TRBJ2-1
TGTGCCAGCAGTGTCCAGGGCCCTCCCTACAATGAGCAGTTCTTC
CASSVQGPPYNEQFF
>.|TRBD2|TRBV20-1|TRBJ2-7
TGCAGTGCTGTTCCTATGGCGGGAGAAGTATCCTACGAGCAGTACTTC
CSAVPMAGEVSYEQYF
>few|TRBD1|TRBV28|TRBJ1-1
TGTGCCAGCAGTTTGAGGTGGCAGGGGGCAACTGAAGCTTTCTTT
CASSLRWQGATEAFF
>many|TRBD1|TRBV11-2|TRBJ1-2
TGTGCCAGCAGCAACCGGGACAGGTCACTCTATGGCTACACCTTC
CASSNRDRSLYGYTF
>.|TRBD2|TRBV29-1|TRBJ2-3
TGCAGCGTGAACGCACTAGCGGGAGGGCCGGATACGCAGTATTTT
CSVNALAGGPDTQYF
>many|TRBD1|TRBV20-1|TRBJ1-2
TGCAGTGCTAGGCCATCTGGACAGGGGCCGGGTGGCTACACCTTC
CSARPSGQGPGGYTF
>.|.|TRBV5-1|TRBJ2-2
TGCGCCAGCCGCCAAGAAGCGAACACCGGGGAGCTGTTTTTT
CASRQEANTGELFF
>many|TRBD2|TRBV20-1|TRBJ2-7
TGCAGTGCTTACCGGACTAGCGGGACCACCTACGAGCAGTACTTC
CSAYRTSGTTYEQYF
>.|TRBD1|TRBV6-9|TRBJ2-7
TGTGCCAGCAGTTCTCCTCCCGGGACAGGGGGCATCTACGAGCAGTACTTC
CASSSPPGTGGIYEQYF
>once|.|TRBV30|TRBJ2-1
TGTGCCTGGAGTGTCAGGGGTTCAGGAGGAGAGCAGTTCTTC
CAWSVRGSGGEQFF
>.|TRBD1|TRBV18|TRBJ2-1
TGTGCCAGCTCACCCCGGAGTGGACAGGGCGACAATGAGCAGTTCTTC
CASSPRSGQGDNEQFF
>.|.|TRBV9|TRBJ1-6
TGTGCCAGCAGCGTAGACTCCCTTTCACCCCTCCACTTT
CASSVDSLSPLHF
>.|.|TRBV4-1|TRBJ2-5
TGCGCCAGCAGCCCCCGAGGACCCCCAGCAGATGGGACCCAGTACTTC
CASSPRGPPADGTQYF
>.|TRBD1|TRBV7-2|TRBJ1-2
TGTGCCAGCAGCATCATGGGACAGGGGGTCTATGGCTACACCTTC
CASSIMGQGVYGYTF
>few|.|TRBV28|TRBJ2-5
TGTGCCAGCAGTCTACCGGGCCAAGAGACCCAGTACTTC
CASSLPGQETQYF
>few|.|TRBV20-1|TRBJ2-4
TGCAGTGCTAGAGTCAGGAACATTCAGTACTTC
CSARVRNIQYF
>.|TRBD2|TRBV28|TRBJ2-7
TGTGCCAGCAGTCCCCTTAGCGGGGGCACCTACGAGCAGTACTTC
CASSPLSGGTYEQYF
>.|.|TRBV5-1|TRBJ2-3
TGCGCCAGCAGCCCCCAGGGTCTTACGGGAGATACGCAGTATTTT
CASSPQGLTGDTQYF
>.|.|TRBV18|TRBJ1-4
TGTGCCAGCTCACCACTACAGACAGAAAAACTGTTTTTT
CASSPLQTEKLFF
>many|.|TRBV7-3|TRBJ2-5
TGTGCCAGCAGCACACAGCCTCAAGAGACCCAGTACTTC
CASSTQPQETQYF
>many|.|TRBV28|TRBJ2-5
TGTGCCAGCAGTCCGCTACGCCCCCTGACGACCCAGTACTTC
CASSPLRPLTTQYF
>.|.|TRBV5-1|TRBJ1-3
TGCGCCAGCAGCTACGGACAGCTTTCTGGAAACACCATATATTTT
CASSYGQLSGNTIYF
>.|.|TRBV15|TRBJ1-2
TGTGCCACCAGCTACTCCCTATCTAACTATGGCTACACCTTC
CATSYSLSNYGYTF
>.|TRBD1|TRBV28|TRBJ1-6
TGTGCCAGCAGTCCCGACAGGGCTTTGATGTCACCCCTCCACTTT
CASSPDRALMSPLHF
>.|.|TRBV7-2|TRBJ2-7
TGTGCCAGCAGCTTAAGACAGTCCTACGAGCAGTACTTC
CASSLRQSYEQYF
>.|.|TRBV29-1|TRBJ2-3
TGCAGCGCAAGAAACCACGGGACAACTAGCACAGATACGCAGTATTTT
CSARNHGTTSTDTQYF
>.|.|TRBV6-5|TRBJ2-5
TGTGCCAGCAGTTCCCGACTAGAATCAGAGACCCAGTACTTC
CASSSRLESETQYF
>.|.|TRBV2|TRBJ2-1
TGTGCCAGCCTGACAGCGACATCCTACAATGAGCAGTTCTTC
CASLTATSYNEQFF
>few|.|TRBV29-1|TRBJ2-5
TGCAGCGTTGATAGGGTGGGGGAAGAGACCCAGTACTTC
CSVDRVGEETQYF
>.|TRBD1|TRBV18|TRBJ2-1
TGTGCCAGCTCACCGAGGACAGGGATCAAATTCGATGAGCAGTTCTTC
CASSPRTGIKFDEQFF
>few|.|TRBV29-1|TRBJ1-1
TGCAGCGTTGGCTGGACAGATATGAACACTGAAGCTTTCTTT
CSVGWTDMNTEAFF
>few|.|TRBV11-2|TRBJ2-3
TGTGCCAGCAGCTCGGAGGGACTTCGGTTGGAGGATACGCAGTATTTT
CASSSEGLRLEDTQYF
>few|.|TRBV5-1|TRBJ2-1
TGCGCCAGCGGAATAGCGGATAGCTCCTACAATGAGCAGTTCTTC
CASGIADSSYNEQFF
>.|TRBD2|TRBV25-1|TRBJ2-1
TGTGCCAGCAGTGAACGGACTAGCGGGAGCCCCTACAATGAGCAGTTCTTC
CASSERTSGSPYNEQFF
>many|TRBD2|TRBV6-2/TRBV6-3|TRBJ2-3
TGTGCCAGCAGTTACGGGGTTAGCGGGACCAGCACAGATACGCAGTATTTT
CASSYGVSGTSTDTQYF
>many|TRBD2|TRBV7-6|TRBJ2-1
TGTGCCAGCAGCTTAGGCGGGGGGGGCCTGAATGAGCAGTTCTTC
CASSLGGGGLNEQFF
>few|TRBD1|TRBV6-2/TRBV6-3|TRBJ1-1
TGTGCCAGCAGCCCACAGGGGTTCACTGAAGCTTTCTTT
CASSPQGFTEAFF
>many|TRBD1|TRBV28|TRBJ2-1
TGTGCCAGCAGTTCCGGACAGGTGGTCGATGAGCAGTTCTTC
CASSSGQVVDEQFF
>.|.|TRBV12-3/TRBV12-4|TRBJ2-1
TGTGCCAGCAGCTCGACAGGTAGGACCTACAATGAGCAGTTCTTC
CASSSTGRTYNEQFF
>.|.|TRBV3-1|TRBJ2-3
TGTGCCAGCAGCCAAGAGTATACGCAGTATTTT
CASSQEYTQYF
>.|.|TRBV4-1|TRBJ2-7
TGCGCCAGCAGCCAAGAAAGGTGGGCCGGGCAGTACTTC
CASSQERWAGQYF
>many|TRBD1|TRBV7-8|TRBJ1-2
TGTGCCAGCAGCTTATCAGGGGGCGCGAGACAGTCTGGCTACACCTTC
CASSLSGGARQSGYTF
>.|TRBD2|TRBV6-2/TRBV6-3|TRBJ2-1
TGTGCCAGCAGTTACCTCCTTAGCGGGGGCCGGGATACCAATGAGCAGTTCTTC
CASSYLLSGGRDTNEQFF
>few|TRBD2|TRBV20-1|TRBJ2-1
TGCAGTGCTAGGACACGACGATTAGCGGGAGTAGGGCTTTACAATGAGCAGTTCTTC
CSARTRRLAGVGLYNEQFF
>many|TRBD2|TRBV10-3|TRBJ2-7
TGTGCCATCATGAAGTATGGCGGGGGGGCCGTCGAGCAGTACTTC
CAIMKYGGGAVEQYF
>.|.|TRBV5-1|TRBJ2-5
TGCGCCAGCAGCTTGGATCCAAGGGAGACCCAGTACTTC
CASSLDPRETQYF
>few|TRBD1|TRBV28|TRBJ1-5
TGTGCCAGCAGTTTGTACAGGGGATCGGGCAATCAGCCCCAGCATTTT
CASSLYRGSGNQPQHF